This entry lists 27 T cell receptor beta chains sequenced from one sample in a study of blood T cell repertoires in COVID-19. TCRdb keeps only in-frame clones here, not all; method: immunoSEQ multiplex PCR. The top ten hold around 12% of the sample, which has fewer than 450,000 clones, around 88% seen once. Sequences were obtained from peripheral blood. The receptors stem from a woman between 45 and 60 years old with COVID-19, enrolled during active disease.

This sequence joins TRBV21-1 and TRBJ1-2. TRBV21-1 is a pseudogene. CDR3 length equals 13 residues. The CDR3 sequence is CASSTPDGSGYTF. CDR3 sequence (DNA): TGTGCCAGCAGCACTCCGGACGGGAGCGGCTACACCTTC.

The chain has TRBV6-6 and TRBJ2-1, with 9 bases fitting TRBD1. The trim removed 5 bases at V and 3 bases at J, leaving 11 bases unmatched. The CDR3 is 17 amino acids. The germline gives CDR1 MNHNY, CDR2 SVGAGI (reference sequence). CDR3 nucleotides: TGTGCCAGCAGTCCCTTTAGCCCGGGACAGGGCTACAATGAGCAGTTCTTC. This sequence encodes CASSPFSPGQGYNEQFF.

The chain has TRBV7-3 and TRBJ1-1, with D tentatively TRBD1 (5 bases). The CDR3 spans 15 residues. Germline CDR1 is SGHTA and CDR2 is FQGTGA. The ends were cut back, 0 bases at V and 1 base at J, with 9 bases in the middle. The CDR3 loop is CASSLTDSRNTEAFF. In DNA, the CDR3 is TGTGCCAGCAGCTTAACAGACAGCCGGAACACTGAAGCTTTCTTT. Full variable domain (remainder filled in from reference TRBV7-3 and TRBJ1-1): GAGVSQTPSNKVTEKGKYVELRCDPISGHTALYWYRQSLGQGPEFLIYFQGTGAADDSGLPNDRFFAVRPEGSVSTLKIQRTERGDSAVYLCASSLTDSRNTEAFFGQGTRLTVV.

The genes are TRBV3-1 (or the pseudogene TRBV3-2) and TRBJ2-2; the D gene is possibly TRBD2 (7 bases). Looked up from germline, CDR1 is LGHDT and CDR2 is YNNKEL (reference sequence). CDR3 size: 20 residues. V dropped 4 bases and J dropped 3 bases, with 27 bases sitting between them. The CDR3 DNA is TGTGCCAGCAGCCGGAGTCAGAGTGCCTCAGGGGCGGGAGACACCGGGGAGCTGTTTTTT. This codes for CASSRSQSASGAGDTGELFF.

This rearrangement joins TRBV5-1 to TRBJ1-1; D is possibly TRBD1 (5 bases). Germline CDR1 is SGHRS and CDR2 is YFSETQ. V lost 7 bases to trimming and J lost 2 bases, with 24 bases between them. The CDR3 sequence is 17 residues long. The CDR3 here is CASGTRQLQSPNTEAFF. The CDR3 DNA is TGCGCCAGCGGAACCAGACAGCTTCAATCCCCAAACACTGAAGCTTTCTTT.

The J gene is TRBJ1-1, the V gene TRBV9; 7 bases fit TRBD1. Germline V gives CDR1 SGDLS, CDR2 YYNGEE. The CDR3 contains 15 residues. J gave up 0 bases and V 4 bases, and 6 bases lay outside the gene matches. CDR3 bases: TGTGCCAGCAGCTACCAGGGACAGATGAACACTGAAGCTTTCTTT. It yields the protein CASSYQGQMNTEAFF.

The rearrangement joins TRBV27 to TRBJ1-1; 8 bases map to TRBD1. In germline, CDR1 is MNHEY, CDR2 SMNVEV (reference sequence). The CDR3 extends over 12 amino acids. Trimming at V came to 9 bases and at J to 4 bases, leaving 4 bases not matched to a gene. The DNA of the CDR3 is TGTGCCAGTTGGGACAGGTTCACTGAAGCTTTCTTT. It encodes CASWDRFTEAFF.

The chain has TRBV19 and TRBJ2-3; D is unclear. V was trimmed by 5 bases and J by 2 bases, leaving 11 bases between them. CDR3 length: 14 residues. The germline V gene has CDR1 LNHDA and CDR2 SQIVND (reference sequence). CDR3 in DNA: TGTGCCAGTAGTGCCCGAGGAGCCACAGATACGCAGTATTTT. Translation: CASSARGATDTQYF.

The V call is TRBV10-3, the J call TRBJ1-2; D might be TRBD1 (5 bases). Germline loops: CDR1 ENHRY, CDR2 SYGVKD. V gave up 3 bases and J gave up 2 bases, with 7 bases separating them. This CDR3 is 13 amino acids long. The CDR3 here is CAISDDRNYGYTF. CDR3 in DNA: TGTGCCATCAGTGACGACAGAAACTATGGCTACACCTTC.

The chain is built from TRBV5-1 and TRBJ2-3, with unresolved D. This CDR3 spans 13 amino acids. V was cut by 4 bases and J by 4 bases, with 10 bases left in between. The germline gives CDR1 SGHRS, CDR2 YFSETQ. CDR3 nucleotides: TGCGCCAGCAGCATCGAACCGGCAGATACGCAGTATTTT. This translates into CASSIEPADTQYF. Full variable domain (outside the CDR3, taken from reference TRBV5-1 and TRBJ2-3): KAGVTQTPRYLIKTRGQQVTLSCSPISGHRSVSWYQQTPGQGLQFLFEYFSETQRNKGNFPGRFSGRQFSNSRSEMNVSTLELGDSALYLCASSIEPADTQYFGPGTRLTVL.

The chain carries TRBV6-5 and TRBJ1-2; D is possibly TRBD1 (5 bases). This CDR3 is 15 amino acids long. V was cut by 2 bases and J by 1 base, with 11 bases left in between. CDR1 is MNHEY, CDR2 SVGAGI, per germline. CDR3 amino acids: CASSYVTDINYGYTF. The DNA of the CDR3 is TGTGCCAGCAGTTACGTGACAGATATTAACTATGGCTACACCTTC.

This chain joins TRBV5-1 and TRBJ2-2, with D possibly matching TRBD2 (6 bases). V was trimmed by 5 bases and J by 0 bases, leaving 8 bases between them. Germline assignment: CDR1 SGHRS and CDR2 YFSETQ. CDR3 size: 14 residues. For the CDR3, the DNA is TGCGCCAGCAGATGGGGGGCGAACACCGGGGAGCTGTTTTTT. This sequence encodes CASRWGANTGELFF.

V gene TRBV6-1 combines with J gene TRBJ1-2; no definite D call. Germline V CDR1 and CDR2: MNHNS, SASEGT. The CDR3 spans 13 residues. Trimming cost V 2 bases and J 5 bases, with 9 bases left between them. The CDR3, as DNA: TGTGCCAGCAGTGAAAGCCAGGCTTATGGCTACACCTTC. Translated: CASSESQAYGYTF.

This chain uses TRBV7-2 with TRBJ2-3; 8 nucleotides match TRBD2. The germline gives CDR1 SGHTA, CDR2 FQGNSA. CDR3 length: 16 residues. After removal of 1 base from V and 6 bases from J, the junction contained 9 bases not matched to a gene. CDR3 in amino acids: CASSLGTGGAWDTQYF. CDR3 DNA: TGTGCCAGCAGCTTAGGAACCGGGGGGGCGTGGGATACGCAGTATTTT.

This sequence joins TRBV12-1 and TRBJ1-1; TRBD1, as called in the table, went unchecked against the DNA. TRBV12-1 is described as a pseudogene. The CDR3 spans 14 residues. CDR3 protein: CASLPQGTATEAFF. CDR3 DNA sequence: TGTGCCAGCCTACCACAGGGGACCGCCACTGAAGCTTTCTTT.

V gene TRBV7-8 combines with J gene TRBJ2-1; D not resolved. This CDR3 is 13 amino acids long. Deletions cut 3 bases from V and 6 bases from J, with 9 bases between. Germline V lookup: CDR1 SGHVS, CDR2 FQNEAQ. CDR3 in amino acids: CASSFSGVNEQFF. The CDR3 nucleotides read TGTGCCAGCAGCTTTTCCGGAGTCAATGAGCAGTTCTTC. The entire variable domain, with the rest obtained from reference TRBV7-8 and TRBJ2-1, is as follows: GAGVSQSPRYKVAKRGQDVALRCDPISGHVSLFWYQQALGQGPEFLTYFQNEAQLDKSGLPSDRFFAERPEGSVSTLKIQRTQQEDSAVYLCASSFSGVNEQFFGPGTRLTVL.

The V and J genes are TRBV3-1 (or the pseudogene TRBV3-2) and TRBJ1-4; no firm D call. This CDR3 is built from 14 residues. Germline CDR1 and CDR2: LGHDT and YNNKEL (reference sequence). With 7 bases removed from V and 6 bases from J, the gap between germline ends came to 15 bases. The CDR3 region has the DNA TGTGCCAGCACCAGGTCGAGCGGTTATGAAAAACTGTTTTTT. This encodes CASTRSSGYEKLFF.

V usage is TRBV29-1 and J usage is TRBJ2-3; 9 bases line up with TRBD2. Unmatched junction bases numbered 13, after V lost 5 bases and J lost 1 base. This CDR3 contains 17 residues. Germline CDR1 and CDR2: SQVTM and ANQGSEA. The CDR3 nucleotides read TGCAGCGTTAATCGACTTAGAGGCGGGGGGGGCACAGATACGCAGTATTTT. Translation: CSVNRLRGGGGTDTQYF.

This clone was seen more than once but under ten times. This CDR3 reads CASTQAGRRGETQYF. As DNA, the CDR3 is TGTGCCAGCACCCAGGCCGGGCGGAGGGGAGAGACCCAGTACTTC. The chain employs TRBV6-5 and TRBJ2-5, with D tentatively TRBD2 (6 bases). V shed 7 bases and J shed 4 bases, with 19 bases lying between them. CDR1 is MNHEY, CDR2 SVGAGI, per germline. The CDR3 consists of 15 residues.

This clone is a singleton in its sample. The J gene is TRBJ1-2, the V gene TRBV7-9; D unresolved. This CDR3 region has 17 residues. Germline values: CDR1 SEHNR, CDR2 FQNEAQ (reference sequence). Trimming took off 5 bases at V and 8 bases at J, with 27 bases between the two ends. The CDR3 region has the DNA TGTGCCAGCAGCCCAACGACCGGGAGACATCTGTCATCGGGCTACACCTTC. As protein: CASSPTTGRHLSSGYTF.

Here the CDR3 DNA reads TGTGCCAGCAGGACAGGGGGAAACTATGGCTACACCTTC. It specifies CASRTGGNYGYTF. The chain carries TRBV27 and TRBJ1-2; 9 positions agree with TRBD1. CDR1 and CDR2 from the germline V gene are MNHEY and SMNVEV (reference sequence). This CDR3 comprises 13 residues. With 6 bases clipped from V and 2 bases from J, the junction kept 1 base outside the gene matches.

CDR3 amino acids: CASSQVVGVEAFF. Written as DNA, the CDR3 is TGTGCCAGCAGCCAAGTTGTAGGAGTTGAAGCTTTCTTT. The chain carries TRBV3-1 (or the pseudogene TRBV3-2) and TRBJ1-1; D unresolved. CDR3 length: 13 residues. V was trimmed by 1 base and J by 7 bases, leaving 10 bases between them. Looked up from germline, CDR1 is LGHDT and CDR2 is YNNKEL (reference sequence).

The genes are TRBV2 and TRBJ1-6, with unresolved D. V lost 4 bases to trimming and J lost 5 bases, with 9 bases between them. There are 14 residues in the CDR3. The germline V gene encodes CDR1 SNHLY and CDR2 FYNNEI. CDR3 DNA sequence: TGTGCCAGCAGTGGGCGGGCGGATAATTCACCCCTCCACTTT. Protein product: CASSGRADNSPLHF.

This rearrangement joins TRBV19 to TRBJ2-1, with D perhaps matching TRBD2 (5 bases). This CDR3 has 15 residues. Trimming pared 7 bases from V and 0 bases from J, leaving 13 bases between. Germline V gives CDR1 LNHDA, CDR2 SQIVND (reference sequence). CDR3 amino acids: CASTVTGFSYNEQFF. CDR3 DNA sequence: TGTGCCAGTACGGTTACGGGATTCTCCTACAATGAGCAGTTCTTC.

The genes are TRBV12-3 or TRBV12-4 and TRBJ1-5; 8 bases fit TRBD1. This CDR3 has 13 amino acids. J was trimmed by 7 bases and V by 5 bases; bases with no gene match: 4. For the CDR3, the DNA is TGTGCCAGCAGTCGACAGGGGAGCCAGCCCCAGCATTTT. Protein: CASSRQGSQPQHF.

This chain uses TRBV30 with TRBJ1-1; D might be TRBD1 (6 bases). Trimming shortened V by 8 bases and J by 7 bases, and 20 bases separated the two germline ends. The CDR3 spans 13 residues. The germline V gene encodes CDR1 GTSNPN and CDR2 SVGIG (reference sequence). CDR3 sequence reads: CATPRGGRGEAFF. The CDR3 DNA sequence: TGTGCCACGCCTCGAGGGGGACGGGGTGAAGCTTTCTTT. The entire variable domain, with the rest obtained from reference TRBV30 and TRBJ1-1, is as follows: SQTIHQWPATLVQPVGSPLSLECTVEGTSNPNLYWYRQAAGRGLQLLFYSVGIGQISSEVPQNLSASRPQDRQFILSSKKLLLSDSGFYLCATPRGGRGEAFFGQGTRLTVV.

The J gene is TRBJ1-2, the V gene TRBV13, with TRBD1 matching over 7 bases. Germline V gene data show CDR1 as PRHDT and CDR2 as FYEKMQ (reference sequence). Trimming removed 4 bases from V and 2 bases from J; junction bases left unmatched: 16. The CDR3 is 18 amino acids. Here the CDR3 reads CASSSLYGQEGANYGYTF. CDR3 in DNA: TGTGCCAGCAGCTCCTTATACGGACAGGAGGGGGCCAACTATGGCTACACCTTC. The variable domain in full, with the rest retrieved from reference TRBV13 and TRBJ1-2, is AAGVIQSPRHLIKEKRETATLKCYPIPRHDTVYWYQQGPGQDPQFLISFYEKMQSDKGSIPDRFSAQQFSDYHSELNMSSLELGDSALYFCASSSLYGQEGANYGYTFGSGTRLTVV.